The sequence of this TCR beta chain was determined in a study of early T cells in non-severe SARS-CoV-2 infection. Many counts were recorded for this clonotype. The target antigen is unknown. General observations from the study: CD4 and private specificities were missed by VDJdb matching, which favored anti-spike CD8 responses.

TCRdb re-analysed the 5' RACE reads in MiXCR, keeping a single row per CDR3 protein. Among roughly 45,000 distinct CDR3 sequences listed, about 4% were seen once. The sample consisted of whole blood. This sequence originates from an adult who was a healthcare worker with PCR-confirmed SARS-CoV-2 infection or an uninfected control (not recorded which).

CDR3 sequence: CSATGGWGQGYEQYF. The DNA of the CDR3 is TGCAGTGCTACGGGCGGCTGGGGGCAGGGGTACGAGCAGTACTTC. V is TRBV20-1 and J is TRBJ2-7; a weak D match, TRBD1 (6 bases). V was cut by 4 bases and J by 4 bases, with 20 bases left in between. CDR3 length: 15 amino acids. Germline V gene data show CDR1 as DFQATT and CDR2 as SNEGSKA (reference sequence).